This TCR beta chain was documented in a study of T cells in Graves' hyperthyroidism and ophthalmopathy. Overall study context: Peripheral blood was collected at initial diagnosis, before any treatment.

Among the patients, aged 18 to 65, hyperthyroidism was newly diagnosed and had lasted under 2 months. This clonotype was detected ten times or more. TCR beta CDR3 regions were amplified from RNA transcripts. The HTBI primer set was used in a first-round RT-PCR of the TCR CDR3. TCRdb called the multiplex PCR reads again in MiXCR, with one record for every CDR3 protein. The sample comprises over 300,000 distinct CDR3 sequences, about 15% of which are singletons, and about 11% rests with the top ten. Germline CDR1 reads SGHAT; CDR2 reads FQDESV (reference sequence). This CDR3 has 17 amino acids. J was trimmed by 5 bases and V by 6 bases; bases with no gene match: 11.

This sequence was found in a woman aged 55-69 years with Graves' hyperthyroidism. The sequencing sample was made of blood. The chain couples TRBV11-1 to TRBJ2-5; 14 bases line up with TRBD2. CDR3 protein: CASRTPGLAGVAETQYF. Here the CDR3 DNA reads TGTGCCAGCAGGACCCCGGGACTAGCGGGAGTGGCGGAGACCCAGTACTTC.